Listed below are T cell receptor beta chains from one sample, sequenced in a study of T cell repertoires in cytomegalovirus infection. Using its own MiXCR run on the reads, TCRdb lists one record per CDR3 protein. The sample gives hundreds of thousands of distinct CDR3 sequences, approximately 25% of which show up once; approximately 8% is in the top ten. Input material: CD8+ T cells from PBMCs. The receptors stem from a human donor in good health (CMV status not recorded). Some clones in this sample may be carry-over from other donors' samples. Both conserved end residues are part of each CDR3. D genes are given only for firm matches. The listing skips clone size in some rows; elsewhere it reads once, few, many or a size class.

j_call: TRBJ2-2; v_call: TRBV20-1; clone_size: NA; d_call: TRBD1; cdr3_aa: CSARDRTGDFYTGELFF; cdr3_nt: TGCAGTGCTAGAGATCGGACAGGAGATTTTTACACCGGGGAGCTGTTTTTT
j_call: TRBJ2-1; v_call: TRBV6-2/TRBV6-3; clone_size: NA; d_call: TRBD2; cdr3_aa: CASSYGFYLEAGAQFF; cdr3_nt: TGTGCCAGCAGTTACGGGTTTTATTTGGAAGCGGGGGCACAGTTCTTC
j_call: TRBJ2-3; v_call: TRBV6-5; clone_size: many; d_call: NA; cdr3_aa: CASSYSWSNTQYF; cdr3_nt: TGTGCCAGCAGTTACTCATGGTCCAATACGCAGTATTTT
j_call: TRBJ2-5; v_call: TRBV11-2; clone_size: few; d_call: TRBD2; cdr3_aa: CASSLELGTSGRQETQYF; cdr3_nt: TGTGCCAGCAGCTTAGAACTAGGGACTAGCGGGCGCCAAGAGACCCAGTACTTC
j_call: TRBJ2-7; v_call: TRBV27; clone_size: few; d_call: TRBD1; cdr3_aa: CASKSRDRGIYEQYF; cdr3_nt: TGTGCCAGCAAGAGCCGGGACAGGGGAATCTACGAGCAGTACTTC
j_call: TRBJ1-2; v_call: TRBV7-2; clone_size: many; d_call: NA; cdr3_aa: CASSRLVVAF; cdr3_nt: TGTGCCAGCAGCCGCCTAGTCGTCGCCTTC
j_call: TRBJ1-1; v_call: TRBV5-3; clone_size: NA; d_call: TRBD1; cdr3_aa: CASSLTGGGVTNTEAFF; cdr3_nt: TGTGCCAGCAGCTTGACAGGGGGCGGTGTGACTAACACTGAAGCTTTCTTT
j_call: TRBJ2-2; v_call: TRBV20-1; clone_size: NA; d_call: NA; cdr3_aa: CSVSGNHTGELFF; cdr3_nt: TGCAGTGTATCGGGGAACCACACCGGGGAGCTGTTTTTT
j_call: TRBJ2-1; v_call: TRBV24-1; clone_size: few; d_call: NA; cdr3_aa: CATSDLNFAYNEQFF; cdr3_nt: TGTGCCACCAGTGATTTGAACTTCGCCTACAATGAGCAGTTCTTC
j_call: TRBJ2-5; v_call: TRBV9; clone_size: NA; d_call: NA; cdr3_aa: CASSVDQGGGETQYF; cdr3_nt: TGTGCCAGCAGCGTAGACCAGGGAGGTGGAGAGACCCAGTACTTC
j_call: TRBJ1-5; v_call: TRBV7-9; clone_size: few; d_call: TRBD1; cdr3_aa: CASSGDSTYSNQPQHF; cdr3_nt: TGTGCCAGCAGCGGGGACAGCACTTATAGCAATCAGCCCCAGCATTTT
j_call: TRBJ1-5; v_call: TRBV5-1; clone_size: NA; d_call: TRBD1; cdr3_aa: CASRDRPSNQPQHF; cdr3_nt: TGCGCCAGCCGGGACAGACCTAGCAATCAGCCCCAGCATTTT
j_call: TRBJ1-5; v_call: TRBV9; clone_size: NA; d_call: NA; cdr3_aa: CASSDRGGPDQPQHF; cdr3_nt: TGTGCCAGCAGCGACCGTGGGGGGCCGGATCAGCCCCAGCATTTT
j_call: TRBJ2-2; v_call: TRBV7-3; clone_size: few; d_call: TRBD1; cdr3_aa: CASSSWDRANTGELFF; cdr3_nt: TGTGCCAGCAGCTCCTGGGACAGGGCGAACACCGGGGAGCTGTTTTTT
j_call: TRBJ1-2; v_call: TRBV2; clone_size: NA; d_call: NA; cdr3_aa: CASTDQGDLNYGYTF; cdr3_nt: TGTGCCAGCACTGACCAAGGGGATCTCAACTATGGCTACACCTTC
j_call: TRBJ2-7; v_call: TRBV7-9; clone_size: NA; d_call: NA; cdr3_aa: CASSLSGTGGGYEQYF; cdr3_nt: TGTGCCAGCAGCTTAAGTGGGACCGGGGGCGGCTACGAGCAGTACTTC
j_call: TRBJ1-5; v_call: TRBV12-3/TRBV12-4; clone_size: once; d_call: NA; cdr3_aa: CASSSSGVLGNQPQHF; cdr3_nt: TGTGCCAGCAGTTCATCAGGGGTTTTGGGCAATCAGCCCCAGCATTTT
j_call: TRBJ1-2; v_call: TRBV20-1; clone_size: few; d_call: TRBD1; cdr3_aa: CSARDDTTGDLGYTF; cdr3_nt: TGCAGTGCTAGAGATGATACAACAGGGGATTTAGGCTACACCTTC
j_call: TRBJ1-1; v_call: TRBV7-6; clone_size: NA; d_call: NA; cdr3_aa: CASSLSGYTESFF; cdr3_nt: TGTGCCAGCAGCTTATCAGGATACACTGAATCTTTCTTT
j_call: TRBJ2-3; v_call: TRBV7-9; clone_size: few; d_call: TRBD1; cdr3_aa: CASSLPVWDREGDTQYF; cdr3_nt: TGTGCCAGCAGCCTCCCCGTCTGGGACAGGGAGGGAGATACGCAGTATTTT
j_call: TRBJ2-6; v_call: TRBV18; clone_size: few; d_call: TRBD2; cdr3_aa: CASSPLAGTEFFSSGANVLTF; cdr3_nt: TGTGCCAGCTCACCATTAGCGGGGACTGAATTCTTTTCCTCTGGGGCCAACGTCCTGACTTTC
j_call: TRBJ1-2; v_call: TRBV4-1; clone_size: few; d_call: TRBD1; cdr3_aa: CASSPWPGQGFYTF; cdr3_nt: TGCGCCAGCAGCCCTTGGCCGGGACAGGGATTCTACACCTTC
j_call: TRBJ2-1; v_call: TRBV20-1; clone_size: NA; d_call: NA; cdr3_aa: CSARRYKDEQFF; cdr3_nt: TGCAGTGCTAGACGCTACAAGGATGAGCAGTTCTTC
j_call: TRBJ1-1; v_call: TRBV12-3/TRBV12-4; clone_size: many; d_call: TRBD1; cdr3_aa: CASSYRGEAFF; cdr3_nt: TGTGCCAGCAGTTACAGGGGTGAAGCTTTCTTT